The entry that follows covers one T cell receptor (beta chain) sequence. What it recognizes is unknown. Because the CDR3 is missing its conserved closing phenylalanine or tryptophan, this is likely a read error. This record comes from a study of tumor-infiltrating lymphocytes in primary liver carcinoma. General study findings and limits: Overlap in tumor-adjacent and tumor-blood pairs fell below that of tumor region pairs. With p = 0.039, the top-250-clone fraction in tumors significantly exceeded that in blood.

Bulk tissue was left unsorted, and RNA and DNA were co-extracted from about 20-30 mg of it. cDNA specific to TCR beta was made from roughly 500 ng of total RNA, with a constant-region primer employed for priming. Libraries for TCR beta were built through three nested multiplex PCR rounds, which together made up a slightly modified ARM-PCR procedure. TRBV1-TRBV30 forward and Cbeta reverse primers drove the first two roughly 10-cycle rounds. One entry per CDR3 protein results from TCRdb running MiXCR on the multiplex PCR reads. Counted here are about 74,000 distinct CDR3 sequences, roughly 69% occurring once; the ten biggest clones make up about 27%. Germline loops: CDR1 SGDLS, CDR2 YYNGEE. Trimming shortened V by 3 bases and J by 5 bases, and 16 bases separated the two germline ends. The CDR3 sequence is 15 residues long.

The V gene is TRBV9, the J gene TRBJ2-3; possibly TRBD1 or TRBD2 for D (6 bases each). The TCR sequence derives from a middle-aged man with primary liver carcinoma and hepatitis B virus infection. Sequences were obtained from liver tumor tissue from sampling region 4. As for subset: tumor region T4, right-lateral pole. DNA for the CDR3: TGTGCCAGCAGCGAACTAGGAGGGGGTGGAGATACGCAGTATCTT. As protein: CASSELGGGGDTQYL.